Sequencing of this T cell receptor (beta chain) was carried out in a study of spatial heterogeneity in lung cancer (dated by TCRdb to about 2019). Notes on the research overall: Beta-chain transcripts were consistently detected in greater numbers than alpha-chain transcripts, which likely reflected higher beta-chain transcript abundance. Both alpha and beta chains were TCR-sequenced in 200 to 250 tumor regions, 64 matched nontumor lung samples and more than 50 PBMC samples obtained at surgery. TCR alpha and beta repertoires were quantitatively compared across multiple tumor regions, matched nontumor lung and blood in non-small cell lung cancer. Nonsynonymous mutation counts, determined by whole-exome sequencing of tumor tissue, were related to TCR repertoire features. In tumor regions, TCR transcript counts showed a strong correlation with a T cell transcriptional module score derived from matched bulk RNA-seq. In the raw uncorrected reads, each unique combination of TCR and UMI appeared on average more than ten times.

Counted from cysteine to phenylalanine, this CDR3 has 15 amino acids. The only DNA kept is the CDR3, 45 bases in frame from the first base. Trimming at the junction amounts to 0 bases on V and 9 bases on J, and the germline ends lie 13 bases apart. CDR1 is given as SGHKS and CDR2 as YYEKEE, both from the germline V gene (reference sequence). Library creation used 5' RACE. This sample was sequenced with a NextSeq 500. In the TCR library protocol, a unique molecular identifier was attached to each TCR cDNA molecule so that PCR and sequencing errors could be corrected. As for how the authors treated the data: TCR identification, UMI-based error correction and CDR3 extraction were performed with Decombinator tools. Expanded TCRs were defined as those above a frequency of 2 per 1,000, corresponding to the top 1% of the tumor frequency distribution. Expanded tumor TCRs statistically deemed absent (corrected P<0.05) from at least one tumor region were classed as regional, and all other expanded tumor TCRs were classed as ubiquitous. Each repertoire was subsampled 100 times to 5,000 TCRs, after which Renyi diversity was computed with the R vegan package. To build CDR3 similarity networks, amino acid triplet string-kernel similarity was used, and CDR3s were connected when their pairwise similarity was above 0.82. Through fastp at Q25 and MiXCR, TCRdb rebuilt clones from the public reads, retaining in-frame beta chains. Duplicate CDR3 protein sequences are folded into a single record with the most common DNA and genes. These V and J calls derive from TCRdb rather than the authors' analysis. This sample lists about 18,000 distinct CDR3 sequences; around 6.5% were detected once. The leading ten clones occupy 20% to 25% of the sample.

This clonotype was observed a few times. It has no known antigen specificity. Qualities for individual bases were not recorded, and no much larger clone is one base off. Interpreted using the paper, the time point label stands for: sample taken at primary tumor resection. The donors were about 65 patients from the lung TRACERx cohort who had early-stage, untreated non-small cell lung cancer. TCR sequencing used whole RNA extracted from tumor and nontumor lung tissue, or from cryopreserved PBMC samples, without cell sorting. Only patients with enough RNA available from two or more tumor regions were chosen for TCR sequencing. A lung pathologist reviewed the tumor and adjacent nontumor lung specimens before the specimens were selected. Study-wide findings and limitations: Confirming at a functional level the hypothesis that regional TCRs recognize regional mutations was considered to require additional single-cell paired TCR alpha and beta sequencing. The tumor nonsynonymous mutation count correlated with the number of expanded alpha and beta TCRs within the tumor. The count of ubiquitous expanded TCRs correlated with the count of ubiquitous nonsynonymous mutations, and the count of regional expanded TCRs correlated with the count of regional nonsynonymous mutations. TCR-seq coverage of tumor T cells was estimated to be only approximately 7% for alpha chains and 11% to 15% for beta chains.

This sequence was found in a female donor with early-stage non-small cell lung cancer. The sequence links TRBV5-5 to TRBJ1-6; the D gene is perhaps TRBD1, on 5 matching bases. The material sequenced was lung tumor tissue, taken at surgery. The CDR3 corresponds to CASSLDGGSGSPLHF. The DNA sequence is TGTGCCAGCAGCTTGGATGGGGGAAGTGGTTCACCCCTCCACTTT. Where the CDR3 stops, the reference TRBV5-5 and TRBJ1-6 genes take over; the full variable domain is DAGVTQSPTHLIKTRGQQVTLRCSPISGHKSVSWYQQVLGQGPQFIFQYYEKEERGRGNFPDRFSARQFPNYSSELNVNALLLGDSALYLCASSLDGGSGSPLHFGNGTRLTVT.